This passage covers 10 T cell receptor beta chains from one sample sequenced in a study of cytomegalovirus exposure and HLA in healthy donors. Amplification used 60 Vbeta primers and 13 Jbeta primers. Generated by immunoSEQ multiplex PCR, the TCRdb table keeps only in-frame clones and is missing some. The sample includes 85,000 to 130,000 clones, roughly 75% seen only once; the top ten take about 4.9%. Sequenced: PBMCs. Receptor source: a woman aged 18-29 years in good health and CMV-seropositive.

This chain links TRBV6-4 with TRBJ2-4, with no clear D. The V gene's germline CDR1 is MRHNA and CDR2 SNTAGT. V lost 2 bases to trimming and J lost 9 bases, with 14 bases between them. This CDR3 is built from 14 residues. CDR3 DNA: TGTGCCAGCAGTGACAGTGCCCAAAACGGCATTCAGTACTTC. Translation: CASSDSAQNGIQYF.

This clone was found a few times. V usage is TRBV5-1 and J usage is TRBJ2-5, with 12 bases identical to TRBD1. There are 15 residues in the CDR3. V gave up 4 bases and J gave up 11 bases; unmatched junction bases: 12. The V gene's germline CDR1 is SGHRS and CDR2 YFSETQ. This chain's CDR3 is CASSLGQGAGWEQYF. Written as DNA, the CDR3 is TGCGCCAGCAGCCTGGGACAGGGGGCCGGCTGGGAGCAGTACTTC.

This chain uses TRBV2 with TRBJ1-5, with D tentatively TRBD1 (5 bases). The V gene lost 7 bases and the J gene lost 11 bases, with 18 bases spanning the gap. The CDR3 length is 13 residues. Germline CDR1 and CDR2: SNHLY and FYNNEI. CDR3 in DNA: TGTGCCAGCACCAAGGGGAACTTCGCCGCCCAGCATTTT. It specifies CASTKGNFAAQHF.

The V call is TRBV4-3, the J call TRBJ1-1; D is ambiguous. V was shortened by 0 bases and J by 7 bases, with 18 bases between the two germline ends. CDR1 is LGHNA and CDR2 is YSLEER in the germline V gene. The CDR3 length is 16 residues. The CDR3 nucleotides read TGCGCCAGCAGCCAAGATCGGGCGGGTCCGCTGGGTGAAGCTTTCTTT. Protein product: CASSQDRAGPLGEAFF.

In its sample, this clone was seen once. The V call is TRBV25-1, the J call TRBJ2-4; possibly TRBD1 for D (6 bases). Per the germline V gene, CDR1 is MGHDK and CDR2 is SYGVNS. This CDR3 has 17 amino acids. V was shortened by 4 bases and J by 0 bases, with 16 bases between the two germline ends. The CDR3 loop reads CASSAQGEGLAKNIQYF. CDR3 sequence (DNA): TGTGCCAGCAGTGCACAGGGAGAGGGGCTAGCCAAAAACATTCAGTACTTC.

For this clone: Other DNA sequences from this sample encode an identical CDR3 as well. This rearrangement joins TRBV6-5 to TRBJ1-2; tentatively, D is TRBD1 (5 bases). Germline lookup yields CDR1 MNHEY and CDR2 SVGAGI. This CDR3 is built from 13 residues. V lost 6 bases to trimming and J lost 4 bases, with 12 bases between them. In DNA, the CDR3 is TGTGCCAGCAGACCTACAGGACGCTATGGCTACACCTTC. The encoded protein is CASRPTGRYGYTF.

This chain connects TRBV6-5 to TRBJ2-7, with 7 bases identical to TRBD1. Germline V gene lookup returns CDR1 MNHEY and CDR2 SVGAGI. The CDR3 consists of 14 residues. V dropped 6 bases and J dropped 5; count of bases not matched to a gene: 10. The CDR3 DNA sequence: TGTGCCAGCAGGGAACGGACAGGTCTGAACGAGCAGTACTTC. Translation: CASRERTGLNEQYF.

The chain links TRBV7-9 to TRBJ1-1, with 7 positions matching TRBD1. The length of the CDR3 is 16 residues. Trimming took 2 bases from V and 6 from J; bases not matched to a gene: 12. CDR1 SEHNR and CDR2 FQNEAQ come from the germline V gene (reference sequence). CDR3 sequence: CASSLIFTGDLAEAFF. Written as DNA, the CDR3 is TGTGCCAGCAGCTTAATCTTTACAGGGGATTTGGCTGAAGCTTTCTTT.

The chain employs TRBV30 and TRBJ1-2; TRBD1 aligns across 8 bases. This CDR3 spans 14 amino acids. V gave up 5 bases and J gave up 4 bases; unmatched junction bases: 9. Germline assignment: CDR1 GTSNPN and CDR2 SVGIG (reference sequence). CDR3 loop: CAWSEGTGPYGYTF. The DNA of the CDR3 is TGTGCCTGGTCTGAAGGGACAGGCCCCTATGGCTACACCTTC.

The chain has TRBV28 and TRBJ2-1, with D maybe TRBD1 (6 bases). Germline V gene data show CDR1 as MDHEN and CDR2 as SYDVKM. Trimming removed 4 bases at V and 4 bases at J, with 14 bases between. CDR3 length: 15 amino acids. The CDR3 loop reads CASSSQGLLYNEQFF. The CDR3 nucleotides are TGTGCCAGCAGTTCCCAGGGGCTGCTTTACAATGAGCAGTTCTTC. The complete variable domain, with remaining parts taken from reference TRBV28 and TRBJ2-1, reads DVKVTQSSRYLVKRTGEKVFLECVQDMDHENMFWYRQDPGLGLRLIYFSYDVKMKEKGDIPEGYSVSREKKERFSLILESASTNQTSMYLCASSSQGLLYNEQFFGPGTRLTVL.